The clone carrying this TCR beta chain was picked up many times. Its antigen is unknown. These data come from a study of Graves' ophthalmopathy and Graves' hyperthyroidism. Across the whole study: At the time of initial diagnosis and before any treatment, peripheral blood was collected.

General study findings and limits: Blood contained most expanded thyroid clonotypes exceeding 0.001 frequency.

Germline assignment: CDR1 KGHSH and CDR2 LQKENI. This CDR3 comprises 14 residues. V was pared by 3 bases and J by 4 bases, with 12 bases between. Clinical symptoms, serum thyroxine, TRAb, thyroid ultrasound and orbital computed tomography were relied on for diagnosis. Amplification from RNA transcripts yielded the TCR beta CDR3 regions. HTBI-primed RT-PCR formed the first round, and a multiplex PCR formed the second. TCRdb analysed the multiplex PCR reads with MiXCR anew, one entry per CDR3 protein. The table lists 200,000 to 250,000 distinct CDR3 sequences, around 30% of them singletons. Sequencing used peripheral blood. This TCR was sampled from a man over 45 with Graves' ophthalmopathy. The chain links TRBV18 to TRBJ2-5; possible D gene TRBD2, 6 bases. CDR3 residues: CASSPGLNRETQYF. The DNA for the CDR3 is TGTGCCAGCTCACCCGGACTAAATCGAGAGACCCAGTACTTC.